Listed below are T cell receptor beta chains from one sample, sequenced in a study of shared T cell receptors in the human thymus. Clones were sequenced by immunoSEQ multiplex PCR, and TCRdb holds only the in-frame ones, with some missing. In the table there are some 640,000 clones, roughly 86% of which are singletons. These data were also reused for a study on human thymus T cells.

The sequenced sample consisted of thymocytes. The source is a boy in the first two years of life with a congenital heart defect. Each CDR3 is given with its conserved first and last residue. D genes are given only for firm matches. Not every row has a clone size; where given, it reads once, few, many or a size class.

v_call	d_call	j_call	clone_size	cdr3_aa	cdr3_nt
TRBV5-4	TRBD2	TRBJ2-5	-	CASSLLSSGEGETQYF	TGTGCCAGCAGCTTGCTCTCTAGCGGGGAAGGAGAGACCCAGTACTTC
TRBV4-2	-	TRBJ2-6	-	CASSQDSGSSGANVLTF	TGTGCCAGCAGCCAAGATTCGGGTTCCTCTGGGGCCAACGTCCTGACTTTC
TRBV25-1	TRBD2	TRBJ2-1	-	CASSHSGRGNNEQFF	TGTGCCAGCAGTCACTCCGGGAGGGGTAACAATGAGCAGTTCTTC
TRBV5-6	-	TRBJ2-1	-	CASSLAGQGTYNEQFF	TGTGCCAGCAGCTTGGCGGGTCAGGGAACTTACAATGAGCAGTTCTTC
TRBV6-5	-	TRBJ2-1	-	CASSHHWAGYNEQFF	TGTGCCAGCAGCCACCACTGGGCGGGGTACAATGAGCAGTTCTTC
TRBV7-8	-	TRBJ1-4	-	CASSAGGEHSEKLFF	TGTGCCAGCAGCGCGGGAGGCGAGCATAGTGAAAAACTGTTTTTT
TRBV5-1	-	TRBJ2-7	-	CASSHRDTSYEQYF	TGCGCCAGCAGCCACCGGGACACCTCCTACGAGCAGTACTTC
TRBV7-4	-	TRBJ2-7	-	CASSLSSSYEQYF	TGTGCCAGCAGCTTATCCAGCTCCTACGAGCAGTACTTC
TRBV9	-	TRBJ1-1	-	CASSVEGREDAEAFF	TGTGCCAGCAGCGTAGAAGGCAGGGAGGATGCTGAAGCTTTCTTT
TRBV19	-	TRBJ1-1	few	CASTSPGRMNTEAFF	TGTGCCAGTACTTCCCCGGGGAGGATGAACACTGAAGCTTTCTTT
TRBV25-1	-	TRBJ2-1	once	CASSDLQGPSSYNEQFF	TGTGCCAGCAGTGACCTCCAGGGGCCTAGCTCCTACAATGAGCAGTTCTTC
TRBV4-1	-	TRBJ2-7	-	CASSQKATIADEQYF	TGCGCCAGCAGCCAAAAAGCGACCATAGCCGACGAGCAGTACTTC
TRBV7-2	TRBD2	TRBJ2-7	-	CASSPHLAGAAYEQYF	TGTGCCAGCAGCCCGCACCTAGCGGGGGCCGCCTACGAGCAGTACTTC
TRBV10-2	-	TRBJ2-3	-	CASGGATDTQYF	TGCGCCAGCGGCGGGGCCACAGATACGCAGTATTTT
TRBV30	-	TRBJ1-1	-	CAWSVAGSEAFF	TGTGCCTGGAGTGTAGCAGGGTCTGAAGCTTTCTTT
TRBV7-4	-	TRBJ2-1	once	CASNPGLELNEQFF	TGTGCCAGCAACCCAGGGCTAGAATTAAATGAGCAGTTCTTC
TRBV5-6	TRBD1	TRBJ2-2	-	CASSLEGAGTGELFF	TGTGCCAGCAGCTTGGAGGGGGCGGGCACCGGGGAGCTGTTTTTT
TRBV29-1	-	TRBJ2-3	once	CSVEVRESTDTQYF	TGCAGCGTTGAGGTCAGGGAATCCACAGATACGCAGTATTTT
TRBV27	TRBD2	TRBJ2-3	-	CASGTSGGDTQYF	TGTGCCAGCGGGACTAGCGGGGGTGATACGCAGTATTTT
TRBV5-6	-	TRBJ2-7	-	CASSLYGRTNEQYF	TGTGCCAGCAGCTTGTATGGGAGAACCAACGAGCAGTACTTC
TRBV18	TRBD1	TRBJ1-6	-	CASSPDRVGNSPLHF	TGTGCCAGCTCACCTGACAGGGTTGGTAATTCACCCCTCCACTTT
TRBV7-2	TRBD2	TRBJ2-1	-	CASSYALLAGVSNEQFF	TGTGCCAGCAGCTACGCCCTCCTAGCGGGGGTAAGCAATGAGCAGTTCTTC
TRBV2	-	TRBJ2-7	-	CASRDRQYEQYF	TGTGCCAGCAGGGATCGACAGTACGAGCAGTACTTC
TRBV30	-	TRBJ1-6	-	CAWSVLGSSYNSPLHF	TGTGCCTGGAGTGTACTAGGGAGCTCCTATAATTCACCCCTCCACTTT
TRBV5-1	TRBD1	TRBJ1-4	few	CASSLGGTGDEKLFF	TGCGCCAGCAGCTTGGGGGGGACAGGGGACGAAAAACTGTTTTTT
TRBV5-1	TRBD2	TRBJ2-1	-	CASSLETSGRAYNEQFF	TGCGCCAGCAGCTTGGAGACTAGCGGGAGGGCCTACAATGAGCAGTTCTTC
TRBV7-6	TRBD2	TRBJ2-3	-	CASSLATSGLTDTQYF	TGTGCCAGCAGCTTAGCGACTAGCGGCCTCACAGATACGCAGTATTTT
TRBV10-2	TRBD1	TRBJ2-7	-	CASSEGGEAYYEQYF	TGCGCCAGCAGTGAAGGGGGCGAGGCGTATTACGAGCAGTACTTC
TRBV7-8	-	TRBJ2-7	-	CASSRTKRGYEQYF	TGTGCCAGCAGTCGTACAAAAAGGGGTTACGAGCAGTACTTC
TRBV28	-	TRBJ1-3	once	CASRRQFSGNTIYF	TGTGCCAGCAGGAGACAGTTCTCTGGAAACACCATATATTTT
TRBV7-8	-	TRBJ2-2	-	CASSSTDRNTGELFF	TGTGCCAGCAGCTCGACCGACAGGAACACCGGGGAGCTGTTTTTT
TRBV7-9	-	TRBJ2-7	-	CASSLIREKVNLYEQYF	TGTGCCAGCAGCTTAATACGGGAGAAGGTGAATTTATACGAGCAGTACTTC
TRBV11-2	-	TRBJ1-1	-	CASSRPGGEAFF	TGTGCCAGCAGCCGGCCCGGAGGAGAAGCTTTCTTT
TRBV5-6	TRBD1	TRBJ1-1	-	CASSLAGQPLNTEAFF	TGTGCCAGCAGCCTGGCGGGACAGCCCCTAAACACTGAAGCTTTCTTT
TRBV7-2	TRBD1	TRBJ1-2	-	CASSLGGQVQVYGYTF	TGTGCCAGCAGCTTAGGGGGACAGGTTCAGGTCTATGGCTACACCTTC
TRBV15	-	TRBJ1-5	-	CATSREGAQPQHF	TGTGCCACCAGCAGAGAGGGGGCTCAGCCCCAGCATTTT
TRBV4-3	-	TRBJ2-3	-	CASSQALMTGRTSTDTQYF	TGCGCCAGCAGCCAAGCGCTAATGACAGGGAGGACTAGCACAGATACGCAGTATTTT
TRBV10-2	TRBD1	TRBJ1-1	-	CASSEPVGQGYDAEAFF	TGCGCCAGCAGTGAGCCGGTCGGACAGGGGTACGACGCTGAAGCTTTCTTT
TRBV21-1	-	TRBJ2-2	-	CASSKAQTGELFF	TGTGCCAGCAGCAAAGCGCAGACCGGGGAGCTGTTTTTT
TRBV30	-	TRBJ1-2	-	CAWSRTAQSYGYTF	TGTGCCTGGTCACGGACAGCACAATCCTATGGCTACACCTTC
TRBV7-2	TRBD2	TRBJ2-1	once	CASSQTGSGARWEQFF	TGTGCCAGCAGCCAGACGGGGAGCGGGGCACGGTGGGAGCAGTTCTTC
TRBV15	TRBD1	TRBJ2-7	-	CATSRDRGNEQYF	TGTGCCACCAGCAGGGACAGGGGGAACGAGCAGTACTTC
TRBV27	TRBD1	TRBJ2-7	-	CASSSTGDEQYF	TGTGCCAGCAGTTCGACAGGGGACGAGCAGTACTTC
TRBV4-1	-	TRBJ1-6	-	CASSQQNRLNSPLHF	TGCGCCAGCAGCCAACAAAACAGGCTTAATTCACCCCTCCACTTT
TRBV29-1	TRBD2	TRBJ2-1	-	CSDLGTSGNEQFF	TGCAGCGACCTCGGGACTAGCGGGAATGAGCAGTTCTTC
TRBV19	TRBD1	TRBJ1-4	-	CASSSPGQVGEKLFF	TGTGCCAGCTCTTCACCGGGACAGGTCGGTGAAAAACTGTTTTTT
TRBV28	TRBD1	TRBJ2-7	-	CASREPPGQGFHEQYF	TGTGCCAGCAGAGAGCCCCCGGGACAGGGGTTTCACGAGCAGTACTTC
TRBV6-6	TRBD1	TRBJ2-7	-	CASSYDSGGEGEQYF	TGTGCCAGCAGTTATGACTCAGGGGGAGAGGGCGAGCAGTACTTC